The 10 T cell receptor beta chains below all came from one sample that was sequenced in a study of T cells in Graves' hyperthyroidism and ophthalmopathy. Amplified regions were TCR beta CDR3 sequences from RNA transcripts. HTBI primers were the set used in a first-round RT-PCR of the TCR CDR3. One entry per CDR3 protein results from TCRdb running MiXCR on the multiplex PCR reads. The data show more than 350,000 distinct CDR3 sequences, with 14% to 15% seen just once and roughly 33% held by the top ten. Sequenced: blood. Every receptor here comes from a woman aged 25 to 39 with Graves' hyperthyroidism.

The CDR3 bases are TGCGCCAGCAGCTTGTGGACAGGGGAGTTGTACGAGCAGTACTTC. It specifies CASSLWTGELYEQYF. The chain is built from TRBV5-1 and TRBJ2-7, with 9 bases that match TRBD1. CDR3 length: 15 amino acids. The germline CDR1 and CDR2 sequences are SGHRS and YFSETQ. J was trimmed by 4 bases and V by 1 base; bases with no gene match: 6.

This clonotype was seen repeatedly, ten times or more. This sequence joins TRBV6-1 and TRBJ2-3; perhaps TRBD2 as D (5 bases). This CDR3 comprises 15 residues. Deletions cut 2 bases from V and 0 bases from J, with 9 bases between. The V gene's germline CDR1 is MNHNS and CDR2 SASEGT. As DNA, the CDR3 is TGTGCCAGCAGTGAATCGAGGGCTAGCACAGATACGCAGTATTTT. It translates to CASSESRASTDTQYF.

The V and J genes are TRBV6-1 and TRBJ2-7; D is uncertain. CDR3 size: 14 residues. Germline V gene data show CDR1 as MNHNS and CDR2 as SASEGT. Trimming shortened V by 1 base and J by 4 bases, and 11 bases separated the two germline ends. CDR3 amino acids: CASSEVGRRYEQYF. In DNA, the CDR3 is TGTGCCAGCAGTGAAGTGGGCAGAAGATACGAGCAGTACTTC.

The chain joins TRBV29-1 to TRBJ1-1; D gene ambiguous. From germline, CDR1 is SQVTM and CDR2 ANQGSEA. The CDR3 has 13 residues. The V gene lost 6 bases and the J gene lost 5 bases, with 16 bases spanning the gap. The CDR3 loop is CSVHTAPGTEAFF. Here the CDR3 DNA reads TGCAGCGTGCACACAGCCCCCGGGACTGAAGCTTTCTTT.

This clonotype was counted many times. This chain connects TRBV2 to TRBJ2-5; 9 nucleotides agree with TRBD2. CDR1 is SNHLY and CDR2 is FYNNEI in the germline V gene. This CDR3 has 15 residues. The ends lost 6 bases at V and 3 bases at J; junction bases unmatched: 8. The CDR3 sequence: CASRTSGYKEETQYF. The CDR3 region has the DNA TGTGCCAGCAGAACTAGCGGGTACAAGGAAGAGACCCAGTACTTC.

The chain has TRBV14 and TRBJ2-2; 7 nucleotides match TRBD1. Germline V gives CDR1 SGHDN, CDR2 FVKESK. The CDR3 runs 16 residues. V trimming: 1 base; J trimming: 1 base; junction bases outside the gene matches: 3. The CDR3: CASSQANRGNTGELFF. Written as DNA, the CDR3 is TGTGCCAGCAGCCAAGCTAACAGGGGGAACACCGGGGAGCTGTTTTTT.

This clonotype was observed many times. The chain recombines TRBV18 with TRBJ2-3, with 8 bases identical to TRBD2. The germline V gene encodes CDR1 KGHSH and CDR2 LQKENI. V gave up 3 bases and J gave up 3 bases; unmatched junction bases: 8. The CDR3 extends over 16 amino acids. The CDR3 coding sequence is TGTGCCAGCTCACCCGGACTAGCTGGAGTAACAGATACGCAGTATTTT. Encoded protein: CASSPGLAGVTDTQYF.

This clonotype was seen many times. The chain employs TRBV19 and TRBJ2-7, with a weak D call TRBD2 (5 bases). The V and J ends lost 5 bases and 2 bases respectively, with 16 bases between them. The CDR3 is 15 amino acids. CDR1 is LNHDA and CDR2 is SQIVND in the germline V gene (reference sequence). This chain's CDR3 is CASSVGGIGTYEQYF. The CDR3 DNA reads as TGTGCCAGTAGTGTCGGTGGCATCGGGACCTACGAGCAGTACTTC.

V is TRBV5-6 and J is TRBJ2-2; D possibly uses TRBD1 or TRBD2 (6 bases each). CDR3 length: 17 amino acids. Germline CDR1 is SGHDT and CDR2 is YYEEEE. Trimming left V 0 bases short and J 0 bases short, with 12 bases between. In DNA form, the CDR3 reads TGTGCCAGCAGCTTGGCCGGGGGCAGGCCGAACACCGGGGAGCTGTTTTTT. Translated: CASSLAGGRPNTGELFF. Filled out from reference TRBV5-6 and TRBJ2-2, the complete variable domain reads DAGVTQSPTHLIKTRGQQVTLRCSPKSGHDTVSWYQQALGQGPQFIFQYYEEEERQRGNFPDRFSGHQFPNYSSELNVNALLLGDSALYLCASSLAGGRPNTGELFFGEGSRLTVL.

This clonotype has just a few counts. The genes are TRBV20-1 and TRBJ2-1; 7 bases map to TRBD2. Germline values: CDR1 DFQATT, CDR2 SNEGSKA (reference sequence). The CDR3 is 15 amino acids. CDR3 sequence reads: CSLGGGSGSYNEQFF. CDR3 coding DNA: TGCAGCCTGGGAGGCGGGAGCGGGTCCTACAATGAGCAGTTCTTC.